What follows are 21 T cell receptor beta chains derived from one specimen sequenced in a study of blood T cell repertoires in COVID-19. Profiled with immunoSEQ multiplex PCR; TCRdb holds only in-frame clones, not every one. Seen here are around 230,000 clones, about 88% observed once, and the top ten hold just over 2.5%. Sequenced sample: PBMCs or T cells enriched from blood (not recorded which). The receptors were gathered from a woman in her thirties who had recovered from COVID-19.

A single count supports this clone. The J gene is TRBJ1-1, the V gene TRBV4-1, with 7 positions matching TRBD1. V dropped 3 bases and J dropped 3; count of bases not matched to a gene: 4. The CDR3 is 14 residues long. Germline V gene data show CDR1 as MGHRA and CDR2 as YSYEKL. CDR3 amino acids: CASSQADRDTEAFF. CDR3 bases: TGCGCCAGCAGCCAGGCAGACAGGGACACTGAAGCTTTCTTT.

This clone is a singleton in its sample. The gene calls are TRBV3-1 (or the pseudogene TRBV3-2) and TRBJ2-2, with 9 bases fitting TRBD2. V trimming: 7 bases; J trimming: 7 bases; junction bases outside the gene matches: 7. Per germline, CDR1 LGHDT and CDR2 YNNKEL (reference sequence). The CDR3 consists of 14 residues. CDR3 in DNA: TGTGCCAGCATGGCTAGCGGGGTTGTCGGGGAGCTGTTTTTT. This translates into CASMASGVVGELFF.

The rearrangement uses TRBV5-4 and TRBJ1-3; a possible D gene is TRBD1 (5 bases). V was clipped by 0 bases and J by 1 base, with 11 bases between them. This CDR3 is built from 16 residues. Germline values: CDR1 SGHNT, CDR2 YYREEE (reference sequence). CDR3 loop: CASSLATGRSGNTIYF. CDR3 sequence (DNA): TGTGCCAGCAGCTTGGCCACAGGCAGATCTGGAAACACCATATATTTT.

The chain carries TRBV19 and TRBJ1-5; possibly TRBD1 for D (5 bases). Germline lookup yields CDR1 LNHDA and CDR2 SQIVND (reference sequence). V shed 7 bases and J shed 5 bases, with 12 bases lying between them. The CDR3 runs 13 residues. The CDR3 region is CASTRTSDQPQHF. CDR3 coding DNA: TGTGCCAGTACCCGGACATCGGATCAGCCCCAGCATTTT. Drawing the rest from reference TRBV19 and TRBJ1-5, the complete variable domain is DGGITQSPKYLFRKEGQNVTLSCEQNLNHDAMYWYRQDPGQGLRLIYYSQIVNDFQKGDIAEGYSVSREKKESFPLTVTSAQKNPTAFYLCASTRTSDQPQHFGDGTRLSIL.

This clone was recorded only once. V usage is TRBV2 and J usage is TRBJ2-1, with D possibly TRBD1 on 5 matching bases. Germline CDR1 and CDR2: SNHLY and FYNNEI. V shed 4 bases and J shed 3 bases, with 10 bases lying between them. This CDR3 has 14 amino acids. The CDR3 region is CASSARAGYNEQFF. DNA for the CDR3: TGTGCCAGCAGTGCCAGGGCCGGCTACAATGAGCAGTTCTTC.

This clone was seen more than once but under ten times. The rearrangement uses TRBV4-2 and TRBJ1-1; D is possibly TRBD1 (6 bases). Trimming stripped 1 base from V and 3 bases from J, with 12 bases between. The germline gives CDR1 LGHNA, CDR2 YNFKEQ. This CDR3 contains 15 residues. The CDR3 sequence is CASSQATGFDTEAFF. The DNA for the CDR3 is TGTGCCAGCAGCCAAGCCACAGGGTTCGACACTGAAGCTTTCTTT.

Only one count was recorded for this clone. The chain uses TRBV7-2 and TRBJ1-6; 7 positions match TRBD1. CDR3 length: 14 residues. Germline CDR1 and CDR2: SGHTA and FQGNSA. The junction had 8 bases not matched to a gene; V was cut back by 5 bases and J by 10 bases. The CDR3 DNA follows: TGTGCCAGCAGCCCGACAGGGCTAGGGTCACCCCTCCACTTT. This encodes CASSPTGLGSPLHF.

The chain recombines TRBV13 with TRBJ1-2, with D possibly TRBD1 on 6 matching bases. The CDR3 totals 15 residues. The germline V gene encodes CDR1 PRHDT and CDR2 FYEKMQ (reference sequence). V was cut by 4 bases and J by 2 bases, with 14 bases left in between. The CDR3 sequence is CASSSPDTGNYGYTF. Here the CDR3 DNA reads TGTGCCAGCAGCTCCCCTGATACAGGGAACTATGGCTACACCTTC.

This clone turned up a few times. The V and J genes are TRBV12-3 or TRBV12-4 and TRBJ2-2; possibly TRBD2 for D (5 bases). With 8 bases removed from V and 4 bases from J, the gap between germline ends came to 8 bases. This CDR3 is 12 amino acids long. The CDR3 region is CASLRGTGELFF. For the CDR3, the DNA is TGTGCCAGCCTCCGGGGCACCGGGGAGCTGTTTTTT.

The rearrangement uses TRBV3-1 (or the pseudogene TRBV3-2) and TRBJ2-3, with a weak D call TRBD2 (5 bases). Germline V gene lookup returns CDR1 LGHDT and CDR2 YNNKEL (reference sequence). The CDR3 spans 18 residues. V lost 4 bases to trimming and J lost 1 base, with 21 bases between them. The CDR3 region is CASSPSGRVERRTDTQYF. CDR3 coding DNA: TGTGCCAGCAGCCCCTCGGGGAGAGTCGAGCGCCGCACAGATACGCAGTATTTT.

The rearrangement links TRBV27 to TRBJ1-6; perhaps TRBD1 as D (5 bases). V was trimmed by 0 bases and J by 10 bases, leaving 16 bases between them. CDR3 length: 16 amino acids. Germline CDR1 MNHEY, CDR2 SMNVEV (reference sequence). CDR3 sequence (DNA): TGTGCCAGCAGTTTATCAATTGCAGGGCCCAAATCACCCCTCCACTTT. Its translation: CASSLSIAGPKSPLHF.

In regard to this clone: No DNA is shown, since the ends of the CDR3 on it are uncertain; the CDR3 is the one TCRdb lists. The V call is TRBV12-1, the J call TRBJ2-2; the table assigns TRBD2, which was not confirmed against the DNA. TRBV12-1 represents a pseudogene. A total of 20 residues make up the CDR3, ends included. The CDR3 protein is CASSFAPFGRGAANTGELFF.

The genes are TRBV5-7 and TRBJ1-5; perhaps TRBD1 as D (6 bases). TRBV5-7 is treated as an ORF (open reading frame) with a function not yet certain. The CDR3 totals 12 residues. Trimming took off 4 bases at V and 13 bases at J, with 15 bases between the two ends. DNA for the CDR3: TGTGCCAGCAGCACACAGGGATCGGATCAGCATTTT. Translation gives CASSTQGSDQHF.

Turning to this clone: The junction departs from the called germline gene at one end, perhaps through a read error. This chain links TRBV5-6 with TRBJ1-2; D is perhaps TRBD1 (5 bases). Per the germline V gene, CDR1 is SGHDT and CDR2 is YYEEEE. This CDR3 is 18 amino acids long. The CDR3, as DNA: TGTGTCAGCAGCTTGGATGTCTGGGGGGAGGCTGTTAACTATGGCTACACCTTC. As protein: CVSSLDVWGEAVNYGYTF.

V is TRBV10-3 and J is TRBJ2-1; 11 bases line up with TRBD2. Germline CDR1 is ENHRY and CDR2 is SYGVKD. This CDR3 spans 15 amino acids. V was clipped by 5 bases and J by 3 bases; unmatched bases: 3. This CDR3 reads CAISRLAGSYNEQFF. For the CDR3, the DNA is TGTGCCATCAGTAGACTAGCGGGGAGCTACAATGAGCAGTTCTTC.

DNA for the CDR3: TGCGCCAGCAGAGATATTATTGGGACACGTTCCGCTGAAGCTTTCTTT. Translation gives CASRDIIGTRSAEAFF. The chain carries TRBV4-1 and TRBJ1-1; weak D call: TRBD1 (6 bases). CDR1 and CDR2 from the germline V gene are MGHRA and YSYEKL. The CDR3 runs 16 residues. V was cut by 6 bases and J by 6 bases, with 23 bases left in between.

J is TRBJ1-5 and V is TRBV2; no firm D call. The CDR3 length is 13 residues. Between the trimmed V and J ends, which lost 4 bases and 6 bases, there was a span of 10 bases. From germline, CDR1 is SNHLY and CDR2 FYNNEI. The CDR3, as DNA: TGTGCCAGCAGTGTCCGGGTTGGTCAGCCCCAGCATTTT. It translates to CASSVRVGQPQHF.

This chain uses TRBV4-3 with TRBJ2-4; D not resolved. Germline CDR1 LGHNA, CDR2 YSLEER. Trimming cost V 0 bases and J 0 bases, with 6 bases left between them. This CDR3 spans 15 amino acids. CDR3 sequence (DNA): TGCGCCAGCAGCCAAGAGGTACTAGCCAAAAACATTCAGTACTTC. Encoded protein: CASSQEVLAKNIQYF.

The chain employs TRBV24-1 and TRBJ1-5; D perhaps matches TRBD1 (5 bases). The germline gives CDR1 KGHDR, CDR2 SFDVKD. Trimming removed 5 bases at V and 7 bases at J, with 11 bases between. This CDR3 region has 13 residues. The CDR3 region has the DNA TGTGCCACCAGTGCCCAGGGAAAGCAGCCCCAGCATTTT. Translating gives CATSAQGKQPQHF.

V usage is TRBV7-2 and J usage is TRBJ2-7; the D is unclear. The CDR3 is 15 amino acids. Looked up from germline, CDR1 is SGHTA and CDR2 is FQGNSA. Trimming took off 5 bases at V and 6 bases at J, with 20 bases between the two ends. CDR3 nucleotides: TGTGCCAGCAGCCCTAACGGCGGCCTCAGCTTCGAGCAGTACTTC. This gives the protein CASSPNGGLSFEQYF.

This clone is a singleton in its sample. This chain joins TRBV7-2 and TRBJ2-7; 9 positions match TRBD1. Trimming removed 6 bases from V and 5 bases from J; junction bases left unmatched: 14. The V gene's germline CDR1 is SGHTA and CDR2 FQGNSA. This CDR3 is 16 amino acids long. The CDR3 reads CASRQTGGEIVHEQYF. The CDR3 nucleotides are TGTGCCAGCAGGCAAACAGGGGGCGAAATTGTCCACGAGCAGTACTTC.